The source of this T cell receptor (beta chain) is a study of cytomegalovirus exposure and HLA in healthy donors. Amplification used 60 Vbeta primers and 13 Jbeta primers. Only in-frame clones appear in the TCRdb table, and some are missing; sequencing was by immunoSEQ multiplex PCR. The sample records about 130,000 clones, approximately 82% being singletons. This CDR3 is built from 16 residues. Losses at the gene ends were 1 base for V and 4 bases for J; bases not matched to a gene: 9. Germline-derived CDR1 and CDR2 are SGHTA and FQGNSA. Though nominally healthy at sampling, donors likely had unrecorded immune exposures.

This receptor was obtained from a female donor in good health and CMV-seronegative. Sequencing used PBMCs. The V and J genes are TRBV7-2 and TRBJ2-7; 8 bases are a match to TRBD2. CDR3 DNA sequence: TGTGCCAGCAGCTTAGGGTTAGGGACTAGGCCTTACGAGCAGTACTTC. Amino acids: CASSLGLGTRPYEQYF.